This T cell receptor beta chain was found in a study of cytomegalovirus exposure and HLA in healthy donors. Findings and limits, study-wide: Analyses of presence/absence relied on an assumption of roughly uniform sequencing depth across donors. Common viral pathogens seemed to be connected with several of the most significant clusters, according to a later analysis. After further analysis at a later stage, around 17,000 TCR beta sequences were associated with HLA alleles at 0.05 false discovery rate.

This clone is a singleton in its sample. Its antigen remains unknown. PCR primers comprised 60 Vbeta and 13 Jbeta primers. Using immunoSEQ multiplex PCR, the repertoire was profiled, and TCRdb retains in-frame clones only, with some absent. The sample contains roughly 120,000 clones, 84% of which appear only once. The sample was PBMCs. The TCR was taken from a woman aged 18 to 35 in good health and CMV-seropositive.

The CDR3 DNA reads TGTGCCAGTTCCCGGGACAGGGGATTCAATGAGCAGTTCTTC. Residues: CASSRDRGFNEQFF. The rearrangement uses TRBV19 and TRBJ2-1, with 10 positions matching TRBD1. The CDR3 sequence is 14 residues long. Germline CDR1 reads LNHDA; CDR2 reads SQIVND (reference sequence). The V and J ends lost 8 bases and 6 bases, in that order; junction bases with no gene match: 7.